A selection of T cell receptor beta chains follows, all from one sample in a study of T cells in localized non-small cell lung cancer. Profiled with immunoSEQ multiplex PCR; TCRdb holds only in-frame clones, not every one. The repertoire holds tens of thousands of clones, with 84% as singletons. Sequences were derived from peripheral blood, sampled before any cancer treatment. These receptor sequences come from a female donor aged 60 or older with stage I lung adenocarcinoma. Each CDR3 is given with its conserved first and last residue. Fields, in order: D gene, CDR3 length, V gene, J gene, clone size, CDR3 protein. D genes are given only for firm matches. A clone size is listed for some rows: how often the clone was seen (once, few, many), or a class if it is expanded.

.	13	TRBV7-3	TRBJ1-1	once	CASSVQGNTEAFF
TRBD2	17	TRBV12-5	TRBJ2-1	.	CASASGLAGVGYNEQFF
TRBD2	15	TRBV5-1	TRBJ2-3	.	CASRLQRGSTDTQYF
.	16	TRBV11-3	TRBJ1-3	.	CASSLVGRTSGNTIYF
TRBD1	14	TRBV15	TRBJ1-4	.	CATRPGTGRGKLFF
.	15	TRBV9	TRBJ2-1	.	CASSSRGGTYNEQFF
TRBD1	15	TRBV7-9	TRBJ2-3	.	CASSLGQGAIDTQYF
TRBD2	16	TRBV11-3	TRBJ2-7	.	CASGSDGLAGGYEQYF
TRBD1	17	TRBV5-6	TRBJ1-5	.	CASSPGPTGVRNQPQHF
TRBD1	18	TRBV10-2	TRBJ2-4	.	CASSESLLQGEAKNIQYF
.	22	TRBV21-1	TRBJ2-7	.	CASSKATGRGLAGVHCRDEQYF
TRBD1	16	TRBV6-5	TRBJ1-4	few	CASSYSIGTGWEKLFF
.	12	TRBV7-8	TRBJ1-3	.	CASSFSGNTIYF
TRBD2	14	TRBV2	TRBJ2-3	.	CASSERRGLDTQYF
.	13	TRBV19	TRBJ1-2	.	CASSIDLDSGYTF
.	13	TRBV21-1	TRBJ1-2	.	CASSISRWVGYTF
.	13	TRBV7-9	TRBJ1-1	once	CASSLNVNTEAFF
.	15	TRBV5-4	TRBJ1-1	.	CASSLGWSGRGGAFF
.	15	TRBV11-2	TRBJ2-1	.	CASSSLERYYNEQFF
.	14	TRBV18	TRBJ2-7	.	CASSHGQYSYEQYF
TRBD2	15	TRBV7-9	TRBJ2-3	few	CASSLRTSPTDTQYF
TRBD2	15	TRBV5-4	TRBJ2-1	.	CASSNSGGAENEQFF
TRBD2	17	TRBV7-6	TRBJ2-1	.	CASSLRSAGGPYNEQFF
.	17	TRBV5-4	TRBJ2-1	few	CASSRETGVTLGNEQFF
TRBD1	15	TRBV6-5	.	.	CASSYRDRGPYEQYF
.	14	TRBV10-3	TRBJ2-5	.	CAISESASQETQYF
.	14	TRBV9	TRBJ2-2	.	CASSVRTNDGELFF
TRBD2	14	TRBV28	TRBJ2-3	.	CASQLAGVTDTQYF
TRBD1	14	TRBV6-1	TRBJ1-6	.	CASRVGQGVIPLHF
.	17	TRBV5-1	TRBJ1-1	.	CATRVGRLQELNTEAFF
TRBD2	16	TRBV5-6	TRBJ2-7	.	CASSPGLAGTSYEQYF
.	16	TRBV12-2	TRBJ2-3	.	CASRLASSGQTDTQYF
.	15	TRBV2	TRBJ1-5	once	CASSEMWGRNQPQHF